This T cell receptor (beta chain) stems from a study of blood T cell repertoires in COVID-19. Across the study: Some COVID-19 samples were acute and others convalescent; all came from the United States, Italy and Spain. The cDNA or gDNA used as material had been derived from T cells, B-cell-depleted T cells, or PBMCs.

In the authors' workflow: The authors estimated nucleated cell counts from reference gene primer amplification. Assay: immunoSEQ multiplex PCR; the TCRdb copy retains only in-frame clones and omits some. From that table come the V and J calls and clone size; the DNA was used to work out D and trimming. Of fewer than 60,000 clones in the sample, approximately 85% are singletons; the top ten hold approximately 25%. In this sample, this clone turned up a few times. Trimming shortened V by 3 bases and J by 7 bases, and 12 bases separated the two germline ends. The CDR3 sequence is 13 residues long. The V gene is TRBV12-3 or TRBV12-4, the J gene TRBJ1-2; D call uncertain. The sample comprised peripheral blood. This clonotype was obtained from a woman at least 80 years old with acute or convalescent COVID-19. CDR3 residues: CASSLRTAGGYTF. The CDR3 DNA follows: TGTGCCAGCAGTTTGCGTACAGCTGGTGGCTACACCTTC.